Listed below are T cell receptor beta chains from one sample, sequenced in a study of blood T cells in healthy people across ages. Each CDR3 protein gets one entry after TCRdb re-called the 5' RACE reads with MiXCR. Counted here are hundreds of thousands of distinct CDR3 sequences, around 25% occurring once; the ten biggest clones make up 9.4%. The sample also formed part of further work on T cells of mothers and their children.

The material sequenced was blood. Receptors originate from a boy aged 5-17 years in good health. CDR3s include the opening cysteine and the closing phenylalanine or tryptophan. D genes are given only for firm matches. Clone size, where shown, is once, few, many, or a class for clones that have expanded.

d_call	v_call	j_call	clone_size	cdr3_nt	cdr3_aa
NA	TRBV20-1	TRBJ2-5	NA	TGCAGTGCCCCCATTAGCGGTACACAAGAGACCCAGTACTTC	CSAPISGTQETQYF
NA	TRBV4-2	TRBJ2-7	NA	TGTGCCAGCAGCCGTCACCGGGACCAGCACGACGAGCAGTACTTC	CASSRHRDQHDEQYF
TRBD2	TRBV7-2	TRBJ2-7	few	TGTGCCAGCAGCTCGGTGGGTGCTAGCGGATTAAGAGAGCAGTACTTC	CASSSVGASGLREQYF
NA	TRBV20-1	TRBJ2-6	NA	TGCAGTGCTAGAGCCGGGGTCAGGACCGGGGCCAACGTCCTGACTTTC	CSARAGVRTGANVLTF
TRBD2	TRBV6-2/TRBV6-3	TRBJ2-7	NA	TGTGCCAGCAGTTACTCCGGGCTAGCGGACGAGCAGTACTTC	CASSYSGLADEQYF
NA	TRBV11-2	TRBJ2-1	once	TGTGCCAGCAGCTTAACAGGAGTCATCTACAATGAGCAGTTCTTC	CASSLTGVIYNEQFF
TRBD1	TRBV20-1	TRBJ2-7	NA	TGCAGTGCCAGCCCGCCACAGGGGCAGGGAGAGCAGTACTTC	CSASPPQGQGEQYF
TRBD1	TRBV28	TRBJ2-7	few	TGTGCCAGCAGCTCCCCGGGGACAGGTTCCCACGAGCAGTACTTC	CASSSPGTGSHEQYF
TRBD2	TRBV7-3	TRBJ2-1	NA	TGTGCCAGCAGCTTAACGAGGACTAGCGGGAGGTACAATGAGCAGTTCTTC	CASSLTRTSGRYNEQFF
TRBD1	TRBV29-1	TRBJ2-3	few	TGCAGCGCCCGAGGACAGGTCACAGATACGCAGTATTTT	CSARGQVTDTQYF
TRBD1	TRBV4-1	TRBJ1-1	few	TGCGCCAGCAGCCAAATCAGGGGGCTAGGCACTGAAGCTTTCTTT	CASSQIRGLGTEAFF
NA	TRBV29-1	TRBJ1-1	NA	TGCAGCGTCGTCGACACTTCCACTGAAGCTTTCTTT	CSVVDTSTEAFF
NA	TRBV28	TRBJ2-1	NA	TGTGCCAGCAGATCCCCAGCGGACTCCTACAATGAGCAGTTCTTC	CASRSPADSYNEQFF
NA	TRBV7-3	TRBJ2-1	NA	TGTGCCAGCAGCTTAACCCCTACTCTTGCGTACAATGAGCAGTTCTTC	CASSLTPTLAYNEQFF
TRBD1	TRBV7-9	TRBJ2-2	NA	TGTGCCAGCAGCCGCCCCGGGACAGTGAGCACCGGGGAGCTGTTTTTT	CASSRPGTVSTGELFF
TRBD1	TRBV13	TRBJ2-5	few	TGTGCCAGCACTGGACAGGGGAGTTCGGAGACCCAGTACTTC	CASTGQGSSETQYF
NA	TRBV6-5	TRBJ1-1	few	TGTGCCAGCAGTTACCCGGGGGCGGGGGCGGAAGCTTTCTTT	CASSYPGAGAEAFF
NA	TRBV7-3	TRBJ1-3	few	TGTGCCAGCAGCTTATTTTTGGGGGACACCATATATTTT	CASSLFLGDTIYF
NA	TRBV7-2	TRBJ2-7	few	TGTGCCAGCAGCCGGTATGGCACCTACGAGCAGTACTTC	CASSRYGTYEQYF
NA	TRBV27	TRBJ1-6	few	TGTGCCAGCAGTTTAACCGGAGGTGGTAATTCACCCCTCCACTTT	CASSLTGGGNSPLHF
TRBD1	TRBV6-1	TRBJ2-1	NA	TGTGCCAGCAGTGAAACCGGGACAGTCTCCTACAATGAGCAGTTCTTC	CASSETGTVSYNEQFF
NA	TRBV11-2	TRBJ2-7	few	TGTGCCAGCAGCTTAGCCGGGGAGGCCTCCGAGCAGTACTTC	CASSLAGEASEQYF
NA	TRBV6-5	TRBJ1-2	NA	TGTGCCAGCAGTCAAGGGGGGCATGGCTACACCTTC	CASSQGGHGYTF
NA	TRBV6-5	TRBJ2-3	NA	TGTGCCAGCAGTTACGAGGGCCGCTCCTCTGATACGCAGTATTTT	CASSYEGRSSDTQYF